Below, one TCR beta chain is given with its context. The table came from immunoSEQ multiplex PCR; TCRdb's copy has only in-frame clones and leaves some out. The repertoire has 25,000 to 35,000 clones, 90% to 95% of them found once; the top ten carry 0.83%. The sample is drawn from a study of blood T cell repertoires in COVID-19. Whole-study context: The cDNA or gDNA used as material had been derived from T cells, B-cell-depleted T cells, or PBMCs.

From germline, CDR1 is ENHRY and CDR2 SYGVKD. This CDR3 spans 14 amino acids. With 9 bases clipped from V and 7 bases from J, the junction kept 11 bases outside the gene matches. Seattle patient enrollment occurred during active infection, with longitudinal follow-up thereafter. The sample taken for sequencing was peripheral blood. The clonotype was recovered from an older woman with COVID-19, enrolled during active disease. This chain joins TRBV10-3 and TRBJ2-1, with 8 bases lining up with TRBD1. The chain's CDR3 is CAIRAGTGANEQFF. The CDR3 region has the DNA TGTGCCATAAGAGCCGGGACAGGTGCTAATGAGCAGTTCTTC.